This T cell receptor (beta chain) was identified during a study of T-cell reconstitution after alpha-beta-depleted transplantation in children. The CDR3 loop spans 17 amino acids. With 6 bases clipped from V and 4 bases from J, the junction kept 13 bases outside the gene matches. The germline CDR1 and CDR2 sequences are SGHVT and SQSDAQ. This clonotype turned up a few times. Preparation of the TCRbeta library used unique molecular identifiers. MiXCR, run by TCRdb on the PCR reads, gives a single entry per CDR3 protein. The sample includes about 580,000 distinct CDR3 sequences, 27% of them seen just once.

The sequences come from PBMCs, collected before TCRalphabeta/CD19-depleted stem cell transplant. V gene TRBV7-4 combines with J gene TRBJ2-1, with TRBD2 identical over 9 bases. This clonotype was sampled from a boy less than two years old with Wiskott-Aldrich syndrome, due to receive a stem cell transplant. The CDR3 DNA is TGTGCCAGCAGTATAATATTAGCGGGAGCCCAATACAATGAGCAGTTCTTC. Its translation is CASSIILAGAQYNEQFF.